A single sample is the source of the 6 T cell receptor beta chains below, sequenced in a study of glioma-infiltrating T cells after dendritic cell vaccination. The table came from immunoSEQ multiplex PCR; TCRdb's copy has only in-frame clones and leaves some out. The sample has tens of thousands of clones, over 90% seen once. Sequences were derived from blood, sampled before dendritic cell vaccination. These receptors originate from a human donor with glioblastoma.

The V call is TRBV10-1, the J call TRBJ2-1, with TRBD1 matching 7 bases. Germline CDR1 reads WNHNN; CDR2 reads SYGVQD (reference sequence). The CDR3 totals 16 residues. With 8 bases clipped from V and 7 bases from J, the junction kept 17 bases outside the gene matches. CDR3 residues: CASSEQEQGFKNEQFF. As DNA, the CDR3 is TGCGCCAGCTCCGAGCAAGAACAGGGGTTTAAGAATGAGCAGTTCTTC.

V is TRBV4-1 and J is TRBJ2-7; D is ambiguous. V dropped 0 bases and J dropped 0 bases, with 18 bases sitting between them. CDR3 length: 18 amino acids. The germline V gene encodes CDR1 MGHRA and CDR2 YSYEKL. The CDR3 reads CASSQDLSRTRSSYEQYF. Here the CDR3 DNA reads TGCGCCAGCAGCCAAGATCTCAGCCGCACACGGAGCTCCTACGAGCAGTACTTC.

The rearrangement uses TRBV6-5 and TRBJ1-2, with D unresolved. In germline, CDR1 is MNHEY, CDR2 SVGAGI. The CDR3 totals 16 residues. V was cut by 2 bases and J by 4 bases, with 17 bases left in between. The CDR3 is CASSYAADTVFYGYTF. DNA for the CDR3: TGTGCCAGCAGTTACGCCGCCGACACCGTCTTCTATGGCTACACCTTC.

The DNA of the CDR3 is TGTGCCAGCCGAACGGACATATATAGCAATCAGCCCCAGCATTTT. It is translated as CASRTDIYSNQPQHF. V is TRBV27 and J is TRBJ1-5; possible D gene TRBD1, 5 bases. The CDR3 contains 15 residues. Trimming removed 8 bases at V and 0 bases at J, with 14 bases between. Germline V gene sequence: CDR1 MNHEY, CDR2 SMNVEV (reference sequence).

The chain is built from TRBV5-4 and TRBJ2-7, with TRBD1 identical over 9 bases. The V gene's germline CDR1 is SGHNT and CDR2 YYREEE (reference sequence). With V trimmed by 4 bases and J by 2 bases, 4 bases remained unmatched. There are 14 residues in the CDR3. The CDR3, as DNA: TGTGCCAGCAGCCCCCGGACAGGGGCCTACGAGCAGTACTTC. As protein: CASSPRTGAYEQYF.

The chain uses TRBV7-2 and TRBJ1-5, with D possibly being TRBD1 (5 bases). V shed 5 bases and J shed 1 base, with 12 bases lying between them. The CDR3 runs to 15 residues. Germline loops: CDR1 SGHTA, CDR2 FQGNSA. The chain's CDR3 is CASSQEGLSNQPQHF. In DNA form, the CDR3 reads TGTGCCAGCAGCCAAGAGGGACTGAGCAATCAGCCCCAGCATTTT.